This entry features one T cell receptor beta chain sequence. Its cognate antigen is unknown. After removal of 6 bases from V and 0 bases from J, the junction contained 4 bases not matched to a gene. The CDR3 covers 14 residues. The germline CDR1 and CDR2 sequences are SQVTM and ANQGSEA. This sample was included in a study of CD8 T cells in Susac syndrome. Study outcomes and limitations: Clonal expansion of Susac CD8+ cells peaked in TEMRA cells, and it also peaked in active patients.

The RNA, about 0.5 to 1 ug, was put through reverse transcription using random hexamers. TCRdb recomputed calls from the immunoSEQ multiplex PCR reads with MiXCR, one row per CDR3 protein. The sample has tens of thousands of distinct CDR3 sequences; 85% to 95% are singletons. The specimen was CD8+ T cells from PBMCs. This rearrangement joins TRBV29-1 to TRBJ2-1, with 8 positions matching TRBD2. This receptor was identified in a human donor with Susac syndrome. The CDR3 coding sequence is TGCAGCGTCCGACTAGCGCGCTCCTACAATGAGCAGTTCTTC. Translated: CSVRLARSYNEQFF.